This TCR beta chain was captured by sequencing in a study of shared clonotypes between healthy human individuals. As for the study in general: Three CD4 naive, three CD4 memory, two CD8 naive and one CD8 memory plate were used per donor.

The data were produced by immunoSEQ multiplex PCR, yet TCRdb's version contains in-frame clones alone and is incomplete. The table lists roughly 1,100,000 clones, 65% to 75% of them singletons. This CDR3 is 13 amino acids long. Germline V CDR1 and CDR2: GTSNPN, SVGIG (reference sequence). V gave up 1 base and J gave up 5 bases, with 6 bases separating them. Specimen: memory CD4+ T cells sorted from blood. The subset is: CD45RA-negative fraction. The V gene is TRBV30, the J gene TRBJ1-6; no clear D. This TCR came from a young man in good health. Here the CDR3 reads CAWSGMDNSPLHF. The CDR3 coding sequence is TGTGCCTGGAGTGGGATGGATAATTCACCCCTCCACTTT. Together with reference TRBV30 and TRBJ1-6, the CDR3 gives the full variable domain: SQTIHQWPATLVQPVGSPLSLECTVEGTSNPNLYWYRQAAGRGLQLLFYSVGIGQISSEVPQNLSASRPQDRQFILSSKKLLLSDSGFYLCAWSGMDNSPLHFGNGTRLTVT.